The 23 T cell receptor beta chains presented below share a single source sample, sequenced in a study of Ad26.COV2.S vaccination and SARS-CoV-2 variants (dated by TCRdb to about 2021). Library preparation was by the immunoSEQ multiplex PCR assay. TCRdb retrieved this table from immuneACCESS and kept in-frame rearrangements only. Not all clones are present; in checked studies, unresolved V genes account for under half, and no reason is known for the remainder. Counted in this sample were roughly 330,000 clones; approximately 87% of them appeared once. 4.5% to 7% of the sample is held by the ten biggest clonotypes. Explained via the paper, the treatment or condition label denotes: about 20 received Ad26.COV2.S at low or high dose, single or two shots; several received placebo; per-sample allocation not given. Repertoires of vaccine and placebo recipients were sequenced from samples collected on day 63 after the first injection.

The source material was peripheral blood, sampled in a trial of Ad26.COV2.S vaccine versus placebo. These receptors originate from a person aged 18-60 years who received the Ad26.COV2.S COVID-19 vaccine or a placebo.

This sequence joins TRBV20-1 and TRBJ2-1; no firm D call. V lost 1 base and J 10 bases, leaving 8 bases between the germline ends. Germline lookup yields CDR1 DFQATT and CDR2 SNEGSKA (reference sequence). This CDR3 contains 11 residues. The CDR3: CSARGILEQFF. DNA for the CDR3: TGCAGTGCTAGAGGTATCCTGGAGCAGTTCTTC.

V usage is TRBV6-5 and J usage is TRBJ2-7, with D possibly TRBD2 on 6 matching bases. Deletions cut 7 bases from V and 0 bases from J, with 13 bases between. Germline-derived CDR1 and CDR2 are MNHEY and SVGAGI. This CDR3 contains 14 residues. CDR3: CASNPGGSSYEQYF. The DNA for the CDR3 is TGTGCCAGCAACCCCGGGGGTAGCTCCTACGAGCAGTACTTC.

The J gene is TRBJ1-2, the V gene TRBV7-2; D is undetermined. Germline V lookup: CDR1 SGHTA, CDR2 FQGNSA. V lost 2 bases to trimming and J lost 6 bases, with 7 bases between them. The CDR3 spans 12 residues. This CDR3 is CASSLFEDGYTF. CDR3 bases: TGTGCCAGCAGCTTATTCGAGGATGGCTACACCTTC. The whole variable domain, filled in from reference TRBV7-2 and TRBJ1-2, reads GAGVSQSPSNKVTEKGKDVELRCDPISGHTALYWYRQSLGQGLEFLIYFQGNSAPDKSGLPSDRFSAERTGGSVSTLTIQRTQQEDSAVYLCASSLFEDGYTFGSGTRLTVV.

The chain joins TRBV19 to TRBJ2-7, with D unresolved. CDR3 length equals 13 residues. Trimming removed 3 bases from V and 5 bases from J, with 11 bases in between. CDR1 and CDR2 from the germline V gene are LNHDA and SQIVND (reference sequence). The CDR3 sequence is CASSMVRWDEQYF. CDR3 nucleotides: TGTGCCAGTAGTATGGTGCGTTGGGACGAGCAGTACTTC.

The chain is built from TRBV27 and TRBJ1-2, with D tentatively TRBD1 (6 bases). Germline assignment: CDR1 MNHEY and CDR2 SMNVEV (reference sequence). CDR3 length equals 15 residues. Trimming left V 8 bases short and J 0 bases short, with 16 bases between. The CDR3 nucleotides read TGTGCCAGCTCCAACCCGGCAGGGGCTAACTATGGCTACACCTTC. Residues: CASSNPAGANYGYTF.

J is TRBJ1-1 and V is TRBV11-2; a possible D gene is TRBD1 (5 bases). CDR3 size: 14 residues. CDR1 SGHAT and CDR2 FQNNGV come from the germline V gene. Trimming left V 3 bases short and J 0 bases short, with 8 bases between. For the CDR3, the DNA is TGTGCCAGCAGCTTTCACAGGTTGAACACTGAAGCTTTCTTT. As protein: CASSFHRLNTEAFF.

J is TRBJ2-5 and V is TRBV3-1 (or the pseudogene TRBV3-2), with 11 bases aligning to TRBD2. The ends lost 0 bases at V and 4 bases at J; junction bases unmatched: 7. The CDR3 sequence is 17 residues long. The germline gives CDR1 LGHDT, CDR2 YNNKEL (reference sequence). In nucleotides, the CDR3 is TGTGCCAGCAGCCAAGAGCTAGCGGGGGGCCCCGGAGAGACCCAGTACTTC. Translation gives CASSQELAGGPGETQYF.

The V gene is TRBV18, the J gene TRBJ2-3; no firm D call. The CDR3 spans 16 residues. V was shortened by 3 bases and J by 2 bases, with 15 bases between the two germline ends. Germline V gene sequence: CDR1 KGHSH, CDR2 LQKENI. In nucleotides, the CDR3 is TGTGCCAGCTCACCGGATGAGGCTTTACCCACAGATACGCAGTATTTT. Protein product: CASSPDEALPTDTQYF.

This chain uses TRBV6-5 with TRBJ2-1; 8 nucleotides align to TRBD1. The CDR3 is 14 residues long. Trimming took 6 bases from V and 6 from J; bases not matched to a gene: 7. Per germline, CDR1 MNHEY and CDR2 SVGAGI. The CDR3 DNA is TGTGCCAGCAGCCCGGACAGGGCGACCAATGAGCAGTTCTTC. Translation: CASSPDRATNEQFF.

For this clone: The DNA is omitted, as the CDR3 cannot be located on it reliably, and the CDR3 follows TCRdb's listing. This chain's CDR3 is CASSTSDLNYEQYV. The chain couples TRBV6-6 to TRBJ2-7. Germline values: CDR1 MNHNY, CDR2 SVGAGI (reference sequence). The CDR3 spans 14 residues, counting both ends.

V is TRBV29-1 and J is TRBJ1-1; D may be TRBD1 (6 bases). This CDR3 has 13 amino acids. Trimming left V 5 bases short and J 5 bases short, with 15 bases between. The V gene's germline CDR1 is SQVTM and CDR2 ANQGSEA. The CDR3 bases are TGCAGCGTTCATACAGGGTGGATGACTGAAGCTTTCTTT. Its protein is CSVHTGWMTEAFF.

This chain links TRBV6-2 or TRBV6-3 with TRBJ1-4; D is ambiguous. The ends were cut back, 2 bases at V and 0 bases at J, with 10 bases in the middle. The CDR3 runs 16 residues. CDR1 is MNHEY, CDR2 SVGEGT, per germline. Here the CDR3 reads CASSYPHVATNEKLFF. The CDR3 nucleotides read TGTGCCAGCAGTTACCCCCACGTGGCAACTAATGAAAAACTGTTTTTT.

The CDR3 DNA is TGTGCCAGCAGCCACAGGGGGCGCGGGAACACTGAAGCTTTCTTT. Translating it yields CASSHRGRGNTEAFF. V usage is TRBV3-1 (or the pseudogene TRBV3-2) and J usage is TRBJ1-1; 8 nucleotides line up with TRBD1. The length of the CDR3 is 15 residues. CDR1 and CDR2 from the germline V gene are LGHDT and YNNKEL (reference sequence). Trimming cost V 3 bases and J 1 base; bases outside gene matches: 4.

The chain joins TRBV27 to TRBJ1-1, with no clear D. CDR3 length: 14 residues. The germline V gene encodes CDR1 MNHEY and CDR2 SMNVEV (reference sequence). Trimming removed 4 bases from V and 1 base from J, with 10 bases in between. The CDR3 bases are TGTGCCAGCAGTTCCCGCGCATGGAACACTGAAGCTTTCTTT. This sequence encodes CASSSRAWNTEAFF.

Comment on this clone: Compared with germline, one end of the junction differs, possibly owing to a read error. The rearrangement joins TRBV5-1 to TRBJ2-2, with D perhaps matching TRBD2 (5 bases). In germline, CDR1 is SGHRS, CDR2 YFSETQ. This CDR3 region has 14 residues. The CDR3 loop is CASSFDLGTGVLFF. The DNA of the CDR3 is TGCGCCAGCAGCTTCGACCTAGGAACCGGGGTGCTGTTTTTT.

V usage is TRBV6-1 and J usage is TRBJ2-7; D unclear. The CDR3 loop spans 13 amino acids. Trimming pared 0 bases from V and 2 bases from J, leaving 5 bases between. CDR1 is MNHNS, CDR2 SASEGT, per germline. For the CDR3, the DNA is TGTGCCAGCAGTGAAGCATCCCCCTACGAGCAGTACTTC. Its protein product is CASSEASPYEQYF.

The V gene is TRBV10-2, the J gene TRBJ1-1, with D hard to call. The V end was cut by 7 bases, the J end by 0 bases, with 12 bases between. The V gene's germline CDR1 is WSHSY and CDR2 SAAADI. The CDR3 extends over 14 amino acids. The CDR3 sequence: CASTYQSMNTEAFF. As DNA, the CDR3 is TGCGCCAGCACATACCAGAGCATGAACACTGAAGCTTTCTTT.

The chain employs TRBV19 and TRBJ1-1; 8 nucleotides match TRBD1. J lost 1 base, V lost 5 bases, and 3 bases had no gene match. The CDR3 is 14 amino acids. The germline V gene encodes CDR1 LNHDA and CDR2 SQIVND (reference sequence). The DNA of the CDR3 is TGTGCCAGTAGTTCCGGGACAGGGAACACTGAAGCTTTCTTT. This gives the protein CASSSGTGNTEAFF.

This sequence joins TRBV4-2 and TRBJ2-1, with D possibly being TRBD1 or TRBD2 (5 bases each). CDR1 and CDR2 from the germline V gene are LGHNA and YNFKEQ. The CDR3 runs 13 residues. V shed 5 bases and J shed 4 bases, with 9 bases lying between them. CDR3 sequence reads: CASSSGLYNEQFF. In DNA, the CDR3 is TGTGCCAGCAGCTCGGGGCTTTACAATGAGCAGTTCTTC.

This chain uses TRBV6-1 with TRBJ2-7; D not certain. Trimming removed 2 bases from V and 2 bases from J, with 13 bases in between. The CDR3 extends over 15 amino acids. CDR1 MNHNS and CDR2 SASEGT come from the germline V gene. The CDR3 region is CASSERNIAAYEQYF. For the CDR3, the DNA is TGTGCCAGCAGTGAAAGAAACATCGCAGCCTACGAGCAGTACTTC.

The chain recombines TRBV28 with TRBJ1-2; the D gene is possibly TRBD1 (6 bases). CDR1 and CDR2 (germline): MDHEN, SYDVKM. V lost 4 bases and J lost 4, with 16 bases in between. The CDR3 totals 15 residues. The chain's CDR3 is CASSSPGGASYGYTF. For the CDR3, the DNA is TGTGCCAGCAGTTCCCCCGGGGGGGCAAGCTATGGCTACACCTTC.

The chain carries TRBV7-8 and TRBJ1-2; D gene ambiguous. V was clipped by 2 bases and J by 4 bases, with 8 bases between them. Germline CDR1 and CDR2: SGHVS and FQNEAQ. The length of the CDR3 is 13 residues. CDR3 nucleotides: TGTGCCAGCAGCTTAAGCGAACCCTATGGCTACACCTTC. Protein product: CASSLSEPYGYTF. The full variable domain, completed using reference TRBV7-8 and TRBJ1-2, is GAGVSQSPRYKVAKRGQDVALRCDPISGHVSLFWYQQALGQGPEFLTYFQNEAQLDKSGLPSDRFFAERPEGSVSTLKIQRTQQEDSAVYLCASSLSEPYGYTFGSGTRLTVV.

The genes are TRBV7-2 and TRBJ1-2, with D possibly matching TRBD1 (5 bases). The CDR3 is 13 residues long. Germline lookup yields CDR1 SGHTA and CDR2 FQGNSA. Trimming stripped 5 bases from V and 10 bases from J, with 17 bases between. The CDR3 is CASSAGFRDDYTF. The CDR3 DNA reads as TGTGCCAGCAGCGCCGGATTCAGGGACGACTACACCTTC.